Here is one T cell receptor beta chain with its context. The target antigen is unknown. Clones were read by immunoSEQ multiplex PCR, and TCRdb kept only the in-frame ones, dropping some. The data hold 140,000 to 150,000 clones, with roughly 93% observed a single time. These data belong to a study of cytomegalovirus exposure and HLA in healthy donors. Study in general: A later analysis reported the same platform for the 120 or so validation repertoires and the roughly 700 first-cohort repertoires.

The junction had 15 bases not matched to a gene; V was cut back by 3 bases and J by 4 bases. Germline V gene lookup returns CDR1 SNHLY and CDR2 FYNNEI. The CDR3 loop spans 17 amino acids. Study-level findings and limits: Three CMV-associated chains proved CMV antigen-specific in vitro. Overall, roughly 170 TCR beta chains were annotated as cytomegalovirus-associated. It was reported that the classifier diagnosed cytomegalovirus status with high specificity and sensitivity in both the original and validation cohorts.

The genes are TRBV2 and TRBJ2-7; 7 bases fit TRBD2. This TCR was sampled from a man aged 18-30 years in good health and CMV-seropositive. The sequencing sample was made of PBMCs. The CDR3 DNA reads as TGTGCCAGCAGTGATAAATCTGGAGCGGGGCTACTATACGAGCAGTACTTC. Its translation: CASSDKSGAGLLYEQYF.